A single sample gave rise to the 17 T cell receptor beta chains below, sequenced in a study of T cells in Graves' hyperthyroidism and ophthalmopathy. TCR beta CDR3 region amplification was performed from RNA transcripts. TCR CDR3 regions were first amplified by RT-PCR with HTBI primers. TCRdb reprocessed the multiplex PCR reads via MiXCR and lists one record per CDR3 protein. Seen here are 750,000 to 950,000 distinct CDR3 sequences, around 38% observed once, and the top ten hold approximately 10%. The sequenced sample was blood. The receptors come from a man aged 18 to 30 with Graves' hyperthyroidism.

The rearrangement joins TRBV25-1 to TRBJ1-2; unclear D gene. This CDR3 has 13 residues. V was shortened by 6 bases and J by 8 bases, with 16 bases between the two germline ends. The V gene's germline CDR1 is MGHDK and CDR2 SYGVNS. The CDR3, as DNA: TGTGCCAGCAGCCCTAAAGACGCCTCGGGCTACACCTTC. Its protein is CASSPKDASGYTF.

The V call is TRBV9, the J call TRBJ2-7; 10 bases agree with TRBD2. The CDR3 is 15 residues long. Unmatched junction bases numbered 9, after V lost 2 bases and J lost 7 bases. CDR1 and CDR2 from the germline V gene are SGDLS and YYNGEE. The CDR3 protein is CASSVALAGGSEQYF. CDR3 DNA sequence: TGTGCCAGCAGCGTTGCGTTAGCGGGAGGTTCGGAGCAGTACTTC.

There are many counts of this clonotype. The gene calls are TRBV19 and TRBJ1-5; no firm D call. Germline V gene data show CDR1 as LNHDA and CDR2 as SQIVND (reference sequence). Trimming cost V 2 bases and J 2 bases, with 4 bases left between them. The CDR3 is 13 amino acids. The CDR3: CASSINGNQPQHF. The CDR3 bases are TGTGCCAGTAGTATAAACGGCAATCAGCCCCAGCATTTT.

The chain links TRBV9 to TRBJ2-5, with 7 bases identical to TRBD2. Germline-derived CDR1 and CDR2 are SGDLS and YYNGEE. The CDR3 covers 15 residues. With 3 bases clipped from V and 1 base from J, the junction kept 6 bases outside the gene matches. The CDR3 coding sequence is TGTGCCAGCAGCGAGCGGGGCGGCCTCCAAGAGACCCAGTACTTC. It encodes CASSERGGLQETQYF.

This clonotype was found many times. The chain couples TRBV2 to TRBJ2-7; 7 nucleotides match TRBD1. Germline V CDR1 and CDR2: SNHLY, FYNNEI. CDR3 length: 13 residues. V shed 5 bases, J shed 5 bases, and the junction held 6 bases outside the gene matches. The CDR3 coding sequence is TGTGCCAGCAGTTTACAGGGGAGCGACGAGCAGTACTTC. This encodes CASSLQGSDEQYF.

Regarding this clonotype: One end of the junction does not line up with germline, which may come from a read error. The J gene is TRBJ2-7, the V gene TRBV4-1; 8 bases are shared with TRBD2. The length of the CDR3 is 15 residues. Per the germline V gene, CDR1 is MGHRA and CDR2 is YSYEKL. CDR3 loop: CASSQGGRISYEQYF. The CDR3 coding sequence is TGTGCCAGCAGCCAAGGCGGGAGGATTTCCTACGAGCAGTACTTC.

V and J are TRBV7-2 and TRBJ2-7, with D unclear. The germline CDR1 and CDR2 sequences are SGHTA and FQGNSA. Trimming shortened V by 5 bases and J by 3 bases, and 14 bases separated the two germline ends. The CDR3 sequence is 14 residues long. The DNA for the CDR3 is TGTGCCAGCAGCCCCCAAAGGTGGGACTACGAGCAGTACTTC. This gives the protein CASSPQRWDYEQYF.

This clonotype has at least ten counts. The chain links TRBV7-2 to TRBJ2-6; D is possibly TRBD2 (5 bases). Trimming removed 4 bases from V and 2 bases from J, with 9 bases in between. This CDR3 spans 15 amino acids. Germline V CDR1 and CDR2: SGHTA, FQGNSA. Written as DNA, the CDR3 is TGTGCCAGCAGCTCGGACTCGGCTGGGGCCAACGTCCTGACTTTC. Its translation: CASSSDSAGANVLTF.

This clonotype has a count of ten or more. V usage is TRBV29-1 and J usage is TRBJ2-7; possibly TRBD1 for D (5 bases). This CDR3 comprises 13 residues. In germline, CDR1 is SQVTM, CDR2 ANQGSEA. Trimming took off 5 bases at V and 3 bases at J, with 14 bases between the two ends. CDR3 sequence reads: CSVSSSRGYEQYF. The DNA of the CDR3 is TGCAGCGTTAGTTCCAGTAGGGGCTACGAGCAGTACTTC.

The V and J genes are TRBV6-4 and TRBJ2-7; 16 bases agree with TRBD2. The CDR3 totals 16 residues. The germline CDR1 and CDR2 sequences are MRHNA and SNTAGT. Losses at the gene ends were 7 bases for V and 3 bases for J; bases not matched to a gene: 6. This CDR3 reads CASNGTSGRAHYEQYF. The CDR3 DNA reads TGTGCCAGCAACGGGACTAGCGGGAGGGCCCACTACGAGCAGTACTTC.

At least ten counts were recorded for this clonotype. The CDR3 DNA is TGTGCCAGCAGCCAAGAGGGTGGCCGAGAAGCTTTCTTT. Its protein is CASSQEGGREAFF. This chain joins TRBV9 and TRBJ1-1, with D hard to call. In germline, CDR1 is SGDLS, CDR2 YYNGEE. Between the trimmed V and J ends, which lost 4 bases and 8 bases, there was a span of 15 bases. This CDR3 spans 13 amino acids.

The chain carries TRBV5-1 and TRBJ2-7, with 9 bases that match TRBD1. The CDR3 covers 16 residues. CDR1 and CDR2 from the germline V gene are SGHRS and YFSETQ. V was clipped by 4 bases and J by 4 bases; unmatched bases: 12. CDR3 loop: CASSQPGQGDLYEQYF. CDR3 nucleotide sequence: TGCGCCAGCAGCCAACCGGGACAGGGTGATTTGTACGAGCAGTACTTC.

This clonotype has a count of ten or more. The chain links TRBV7-9 to TRBJ1-4, with D perhaps matching TRBD1 (6 bases). Germline V gene data show CDR1 as SEHNR and CDR2 as FQNEAQ (reference sequence). The CDR3 is 15 residues long. V shed 5 bases and J shed 7 bases, with 17 bases lying between them. As DNA, the CDR3 is TGTGCCAGCAGCCGAGACAGGATGGTCGGTGAAAAACTGTTTTTT. This gives the protein CASSRDRMVGEKLFF.

This clonotype was recorded many times. The chain has TRBV20-1 and TRBJ2-7; maybe TRBD1 (5 bases). Germline V gives CDR1 DFQATT, CDR2 SNEGSKA (reference sequence). The V and J ends lost 8 bases and 3 bases respectively, with 14 bases between them. This CDR3 has 12 amino acids. CDR3 protein: CSSTDSLYEQYF. In nucleotides, the CDR3 is TGCAGTAGTACCGACAGCCTCTACGAGCAGTACTTC.

This clonotype was counted at least ten times. This chain joins TRBV11-2 and TRBJ2-5; tentative D call: TRBD1 (5 bases). CDR1 SGHAT and CDR2 FQNNGV come from the germline V gene. V lost 6 bases, J lost 5 bases, and 19 bases lay in between. This CDR3 has 15 residues. The CDR3 sequence: CASSPGRTSWETQYF. The CDR3 DNA sequence: TGTGCCAGCAGTCCAGGGCGCACCTCGTGGGAGACCCAGTACTTC.

About this clonotype itself: One base away lies a much larger clone, so this may be a sequencing read error. In this CDR3 the conserved last residue, phenylalanine or tryptophan, is missing, so a read error is likely. The chain employs TRBV15 and TRBJ1-1; the D is unclear. There are 14 residues in the CDR3. Trimming shortened V by 0 bases and J by 4 bases, and 9 bases separated the two germline ends. The germline V gene encodes CDR1 LNHNV and CDR2 YYDKDF (reference sequence). The CDR3 DNA reads TGTGCCACCAGCAGAGATCTGGGTGGCACTGAAGCTTTCCTT. Amino acid sequence: CATSRDLGGTEAFL.

The chain combines TRBV20-1 with TRBJ2-3; 9 positions agree with TRBD2. The V segment lost 6 bases and the J segment 3 bases; nucleotides outside the gene matches: 10. CDR3 length: 15 amino acids. CDR1 and CDR2 from the germline V gene are DFQATT and SNEGSKA (reference sequence). The chain's CDR3 is CSANLAGDVTDTQYF. Written as DNA, the CDR3 is TGCAGTGCAAACTTAGCGGGAGATGTGACAGATACGCAGTATTTT.